One sample yielded the 13 T cell receptor beta chains listed below, sequenced in a study of cytotoxic CD8 clonotypes in ibrutinib-treated CLL. The protocol was immunoSEQ multiplex PCR, while the TCRdb copy is restricted to in-frame clones and leaves out a portion. The table records 35,000 to 50,000 clones, about three quarters of them present only once. This material consisted of PBMCs, taken at disease progression, from a patient treated with ibrutinib. These TCRs come from a human donor with chronic lymphocytic leukemia.

The CDR3 region is CASSVAGAGAYNEQFF. The CDR3 bases are TGTGCCAGCAGCGTAGCGGGGGCGGGCGCTTACAATGAGCAGTTCTTC. The chain joins TRBV9 to TRBJ2-1; D could derive from TRBD1 or TRBD2 (6 bases each). The CDR3 length is 16 residues. Germline assignment: CDR1 SGDLS and CDR2 YYNGEE. Trimming stripped 0 bases from V and 4 bases from J, with 14 bases between.

The chain is built from TRBV15 and TRBJ1-5; D call uncertain. This CDR3 contains 15 residues. Trimming removed 0 bases at V and 6 bases at J, with 12 bases between. Germline CDR1 reads LNHNV; CDR2 reads YYDKDF (reference sequence). This CDR3 is CATSRDLYWSQPQHF. The CDR3, as DNA: TGTGCCACCAGCAGAGATTTGTATTGGAGTCAGCCCCAGCATTTT.

With regard to this clone: Distinct nucleotide sequences in the sample also encode this CDR3. The J gene is TRBJ2-5, the V gene TRBV7-9; 7 nucleotides agree with TRBD1. Trimming at V came to 5 bases and at J to 2 bases, leaving 5 bases not matched to a gene. Germline loops: CDR1 SEHNR, CDR2 FQNEAQ (reference sequence). The CDR3 length is 14 residues. The CDR3 DNA is TGTGCCAGCAGCGGAAGACAGGGACAAGAGACCCAGTACTTC. This encodes CASSGRQGQETQYF.

The rearrangement links TRBV6-5 to TRBJ2-7, with D perhaps matching TRBD1 or TRBD2 (5 bases each). CDR3 length equals 14 residues. V gave up 1 base and J gave up 5 bases, with 12 bases separating them. Germline V gives CDR1 MNHEY, CDR2 SVGAGI. Here the CDR3 DNA reads TGTGCCAGCAGTTACTACGCAGGGACCCACGAGCAGTACTTC. This encodes CASSYYAGTHEQYF.

The gene calls are TRBV6-6 and TRBJ2-7; D perhaps matches TRBD1 (5 bases). There are 12 residues in the CDR3. The V end lost 6 bases, the J end lost 6 bases, and 12 bases lay between the germline ends. Germline CDR1 and CDR2: MNHNY and SVGAGI (reference sequence). The CDR3 spells CASRQTGGEQYF. The CDR3 DNA reads TGTGCCAGCAGACAAACAGGTGGCGAGCAGTACTTC.

The rearrangement links TRBV29-1 to TRBJ2-1; D assignment may be TRBD1 or TRBD2 (6 bases each). CDR1 is SQVTM, CDR2 ANQGSEA, per germline. The length of the CDR3 is 14 residues. V was pared by 6 bases and J by 0 bases, with 12 bases between. The CDR3 DNA sequence: TGCAGCGTCCGGGGGCCCCGCTCCTACAATGAGCAGTTCTTC. Translating gives CSVRGPRSYNEQFF.

The genes are TRBV7-8 and TRBJ1-6; D not certain. Trimming stripped 5 bases from V and 7 bases from J, with 18 bases between. This CDR3 is built from 16 residues. In germline, CDR1 is SGHVS, CDR2 FQNEAQ. The CDR3 bases are TGTGCCAGCAGCCCTTTTTCCGATTCGATAAATTCACCCCTCCACTTT. Translation gives CASSPFSDSINSPLHF.

This chain joins TRBV11-3 and TRBJ2-1; D gene uncertain. V lost 5 bases to trimming and J lost 5 bases, with 16 bases between them. Germline V gives CDR1 SGHNT, CDR2 YENEEA. This CDR3 spans 15 amino acids. The CDR3 sequence is CASSRTWGGNNEQFF. The CDR3 nucleotides read TGTGCCAGCAGCCGCACGTGGGGTGGAAACAATGAGCAGTTCTTC.

This chain links TRBV6-5 with TRBJ2-7; D might be TRBD1 or TRBD2, each matching 5 bases. The germline V gene encodes CDR1 MNHEY and CDR2 SVGAGI. CDR3 length equals 14 residues. V lost 1 base to trimming and J lost 3 bases, with 10 bases between them. CDR3 sequence (DNA): TGTGCCAGCAGTTACTTGGGACCTGGCTACGAGCAGTACTTC. Translated: CASSYLGPGYEQYF.

The chain joins TRBV19 to TRBJ1-2, with D maybe TRBD1 (5 bases). V was clipped by 4 bases and J by 3 bases, with 15 bases between them. Per germline, CDR1 LNHDA and CDR2 SQIVND (reference sequence). This CDR3 has 15 residues. CDR3 in DNA: TGTGCCAGTAGTACGGGACGCCTTTTGCACTATGGCTACACCTTC. This translates into CASSTGRLLHYGYTF.

This chain joins TRBV11-2 and TRBJ2-7, with D perhaps TRBD1 (6 bases). The CDR3 spans 14 residues. V was cut by 8 bases and J by 0 bases, with 14 bases left in between. The germline CDR1 and CDR2 sequences are SGHAT and FQNNGV. As DNA, the CDR3 is TGTGCCAGCGGGTTGGGGGCTCTCTCCTACGAGCAGTACTTC. Translation gives CASGLGALSYEQYF.

V gene TRBV5-1 combines with J gene TRBJ1-2; possibly TRBD1 for D (5 bases). From germline, CDR1 is SGHRS and CDR2 YFSETQ. This CDR3 region has 15 residues. Trimming stripped 0 bases from V and 0 bases from J, with 9 bases between. The CDR3 sequence is CASSLGIGANYGYTF. The CDR3 bases are TGCGCCAGCAGCTTGGGAATAGGGGCTAACTATGGCTACACCTTC.

The chain has TRBV6-1 and TRBJ2-5, with D perhaps given as TRBD1 or TRBD2 (6 bases each). There are 18 residues in the CDR3. V was clipped by 0 bases and J by 0 bases, with 17 bases between them. Germline CDR1 MNHNS, CDR2 SASEGT. As DNA, the CDR3 is TGTGCCAGCAGTGAAGCGGGCGTTTTGGGGGGCTACCAAGAGACCCAGTACTTC. It codes for CASSEAGVLGGYQETQYF.